Listed here are 26 T cell receptor beta chains from one sample, sequenced in a study of T cell changes during pregnancy in multiple sclerosis. The repertoire was sequenced with immunoSEQ multiplex PCR; TCRdb's copy has only in-frame clones and lacks some. This sample has tens of thousands of clones, with approximately 94% found just once. The material sequenced was CD8+ T cells from peripheral blood mononuclear cells, taken before pregnancy. The receptors were gathered from a female donor with multiple sclerosis, enrolled in a pregnancy study.

The V gene is TRBV7-6, the J gene TRBJ1-1; D unclear. Germline V gives CDR1 SGHVS, CDR2 FNYEAQ. V gave up 0 bases and J gave up 1 base, with 6 bases separating them. The CDR3 runs to 14 residues. CDR3 amino acids: CASSLAPENTEAFF. CDR3 DNA: TGTGCCAGCAGCTTAGCTCCAGAGAACACTGAAGCTTTCTTT.

The CDR3 loop reads CASSNTPGDTGELFF. DNA for the CDR3: TGTGCCAGTAGCAACACGCCAGGGGACACCGGGGAGCTGTTTTTT. The rearrangement joins TRBV19 to TRBJ2-2; a weak D match, TRBD1 (6 bases). The CDR3 has 15 amino acids. The germline gives CDR1 LNHDA, CDR2 SQIVND (reference sequence). The ends were cut back, 6 bases at V and 3 bases at J, with 14 bases in the middle.

The chain has TRBV19 and TRBJ2-7, with TRBD2 matching over 14 bases. V lost 5 bases, J lost 2 bases, and 8 bases stayed unmatched. The CDR3 runs to 17 residues. The germline CDR1 and CDR2 sequences are LNHDA and SQIVND (reference sequence). The CDR3 bases are TGTGCCAGTAGTCCAGGACTAGCGGGAGGTCCCGCCTACGAGCAGTACTTC. This sequence encodes CASSPGLAGGPAYEQYF.

The table lists this clone with a few counts. This rearrangement joins TRBV19 to TRBJ2-1; 7 nucleotides line up with TRBD2. Unmatched junction bases numbered 10, after V lost 5 bases and J lost 0 bases. The germline V gene has CDR1 LNHDA and CDR2 SQIVND (reference sequence). CDR3 size: 17 residues. The CDR3 sequence is CASSLGIGGSSYNEQFF. The CDR3 bases are TGTGCCAGTAGTCTCGGAATCGGGGGGAGCTCCTACAATGAGCAGTTCTTC. Variable domain in full (rest from reference TRBV19 and TRBJ2-1): DGGITQSPKYLFRKEGQNVTLSCEQNLNHDAMYWYRQDPGQGLRLIYYSQIVNDFQKGDIAEGYSVSREKKESFPLTVTSAQKNPTAFYLCASSLGIGGSSYNEQFFGPGTRLTVL.

This chain connects TRBV2 to TRBJ1-2; no clear D gene. Looked up from germline, CDR1 is SNHLY and CDR2 is FYNNEI. The ends were cut back, 5 bases at V and 6 bases at J, with 19 bases in the middle. The CDR3 has 15 amino acids. CDR3 nucleotide sequence: TGTGCCAGCAGTCCATTCGGGGAGGTCTACGATGGCTACACCTTC. Its translation is CASSPFGEVYDGYTF. Full variable domain (remainder filled in from reference TRBV2 and TRBJ1-2): EPEVTQTPSHQVTQMGQEVILRCVPISNHLYFYWYRQILGQKVEFLVSFYNNEISEKSEIFDDQFSVERPDGSNFTLKIRSTKLEDSAMYFCASSPFGEVYDGYTFGSGTRLTVV.

The V and J genes are TRBV5-4 and TRBJ1-1; the match to TRBD1 covers 9 bases. V gave up 3 bases and J gave up 7 bases; unmatched junction bases: 4. CDR3 length equals 13 residues. Germline CDR1 SGHNT, CDR2 YYREEE (reference sequence). For the CDR3, the DNA is TGTGCCAGCAGCTGGGGGACAGGGAGTGAAGCTTTCTTT. This translates into CASSWGTGSEAFF.

In DNA, the CDR3 is TGTGCCAGCAGTCTCTACGATCGGAACACTGAAGCTTTCTTT. It encodes CASSLYDRNTEAFF. The chain combines TRBV27 with TRBJ1-1; D ambiguous. The germline V and J ends were trimmed by 5 bases and 1 base, with 11 bases remaining between them. Germline values: CDR1 MNHEY, CDR2 SMNVEV (reference sequence). This CDR3 is 14 amino acids long.

The chain employs TRBV10-1 and TRBJ1-2, with D hard to call. V was shortened by 5 bases and J by 3 bases, with 13 bases between the two germline ends. The CDR3 sequence is 14 residues long. The germline V gene has CDR1 WNHNN and CDR2 SYGVQD (reference sequence). The DNA for the CDR3 is TGCGCCAGCAGTCCCCGGACGGGGTACTATGGCTACACCTTC. Protein: CASSPRTGYYGYTF.

The chain uses TRBV5-6 and TRBJ2-5, with 8 bases fitting TRBD1. There are 14 residues in the CDR3. From germline, CDR1 is SGHDT and CDR2 YYEEEE. V lost 0 bases to trimming and J lost 4 bases; unmatched junction nucleotides: 2. CDR3 DNA: TGTGCCAGCAGCTTGGTCGACAGGGGAGAGACCCAGTACTTC. Its translation: CASSLVDRGETQYF.

The chain couples TRBV4-1 to TRBJ2-2, with 15 nucleotides matching TRBD2. The trim removed 0 bases at V and 6 bases at J, leaving 5 bases unmatched. The germline CDR1 and CDR2 sequences are MGHRA and YSYEKL. This CDR3 region has 18 residues. CDR3 sequence reads: CASSQEGLAGGGAGELFF. The CDR3 coding sequence is TGCGCCAGCAGCCAAGAGGGACTAGCGGGAGGTGGGGCCGGGGAGCTGTTTTTT.

The chain combines TRBV30 with TRBJ1-2, with 7 bases that match TRBD1. Germline loops: CDR1 GTSNPN, CDR2 SVGIG (reference sequence). The CDR3 totals 12 residues. V shed 2 bases, J shed 10 bases, and the junction held 7 bases outside the gene matches. CDR3 region: CAWSLQGSDYTF. CDR3 in DNA: TGTGCCTGGAGTTTACAGGGGAGTGACTACACCTTC.

The chain combines TRBV11-3 with TRBJ2-5; 7 nucleotides match TRBD2. Germline V gene data show CDR1 as SGHNT and CDR2 as YENEEA. Trimming took 5 bases from V and 0 from J; bases not matched to a gene: 6. CDR3 length equals 15 residues. This CDR3 is CASSPRDYNQETQYF. In nucleotides, the CDR3 is TGTGCCAGCAGCCCCAGGGACTATAACCAAGAGACCCAGTACTTC.

The chain joins TRBV14 to TRBJ1-1; TRBD1 matches 10 bases. This CDR3 region has 17 residues. The ends lost 4 bases at V and 0 bases at J; junction bases unmatched: 8. Germline CDR1 and CDR2: SGHDN and FVKESK. CDR3 residues: CASSLPGQGIMNTEAFF. CDR3 sequence (DNA): TGTGCCAGCAGCCTACCGGGACAGGGGATAATGAACACTGAAGCTTTCTTT.

The V call is TRBV30, the J call TRBJ1-1, with 8 bases that match TRBD1. The CDR3 is 13 amino acids. V lost 2 bases and J lost 5; bases outside the gene matches: 4. Germline V gives CDR1 GTSNPN, CDR2 SVGIG (reference sequence). The CDR3 loop is CAWSLQGGTEAFF. The CDR3 DNA follows: TGTGCCTGGAGTCTACAGGGGGGGACTGAAGCTTTCTTT. Based on the CDR3 plus reference TRBV30 and TRBJ1-1, the full variable domain is SQTIHQWPATLVQPVGSPLSLECTVEGTSNPNLYWYRQAAGRGLQLLFYSVGIGQISSEVPQNLSASRPQDRQFILSSKKLLLSDSGFYLCAWSLQGGTEAFFGQGTRLTVV.

The chain is built from TRBV30 and TRBJ2-5; TRBD2 matches 13 bases. The CDR3 is made up of 17 amino acids. Germline CDR1 GTSNPN, CDR2 SVGIG (reference sequence). The V and J ends lost 0 bases and 5 bases, in that order; junction bases with no gene match: 9. CDR3 residues: CAWSVRLAGGSSETQYF. CDR3 nucleotides: TGTGCCTGGAGTGTACGACTAGCGGGAGGAAGTAGTGAGACCCAGTACTTC.

The rearrangement uses TRBV9 and TRBJ1-2, with TRBD1 identical over 11 bases. Germline V lookup: CDR1 SGDLS, CDR2 YYNGEE. Losses at the gene ends were 4 bases for V and 2 bases for J; bases not matched to a gene: 19. The CDR3 extends over 20 amino acids. This chain's CDR3 is CASSYGAGQGVRLRNYGYTF. The CDR3 bases are TGTGCCAGCAGCTACGGAGCGGGACAGGGGGTAAGGTTGAGAAACTATGGCTACACCTTC.

V usage is TRBV13 and J usage is TRBJ1-2, with a possible D match to TRBD1 (5 bases). The CDR3 extends over 11 amino acids. V lost 5 bases and J 6 bases, leaving 7 bases between the germline ends. CDR1 and CDR2 from the germline V gene are PRHDT and FYEKMQ (reference sequence). The CDR3 protein is CASSGGDGYTF. The CDR3 DNA follows: TGTGCCAGCAGCGGAGGGGATGGCTACACCTTC.

The chain recombines TRBV28 with TRBJ2-7; 7 bases match TRBD1. Trimming removed 8 bases from V and 4 bases from J; junction bases left unmatched: 14. The CDR3 is 15 residues long. Germline V gene data show CDR1 as MDHEN and CDR2 as SYDVKM. The chain's CDR3 is CASGFLGQDGYEQYF. The DNA for the CDR3 is TGTGCCAGCGGCTTCCTCGGACAGGATGGGTACGAGCAGTACTTC.

This chain connects TRBV7-8 to TRBJ1-1; D gene ambiguous. The CDR3 has 12 amino acids. The germline CDR1 and CDR2 sequences are SGHVS and FQNEAQ. Trimming shortened V by 7 bases and J by 4 bases, and 10 bases separated the two germline ends. CDR3 sequence: CASTEGGTEAFF. The DNA of the CDR3 is TGTGCCAGCACGGAAGGCGGCACTGAAGCTTTCTTT. Based on the CDR3 plus reference TRBV7-8 and TRBJ1-1, the full variable domain is GAGVSQSPRYKVAKRGQDVALRCDPISGHVSLFWYQQALGQGPEFLTYFQNEAQLDKSGLPSDRFFAERPEGSVSTLKIQRTQQEDSAVYLCASTEGGTEAFFGQGTRLTVV.

The chain recombines TRBV19 with TRBJ1-1, with D maybe TRBD1 (6 bases). There are 15 residues in the CDR3. The germline V and J ends were trimmed by 6 bases and 1 base, with 15 bases remaining between them. CDR1 is LNHDA and CDR2 is SQIVND in the germline V gene (reference sequence). CDR3 bases: TGTGCCAGTAGATCCCGTCGGGGACAGAACACTGAAGCTTTCTTT. Its translation is CASRSRRGQNTEAFF.

The V and J genes are TRBV7-2 and TRBJ1-1, with 7 bases fitting TRBD1. Germline V gene sequence: CDR1 SGHTA, CDR2 FQGNSA. The CDR3 loop spans 14 amino acids. V gave up 6 bases and J gave up 10 bases; unmatched junction bases: 14. The CDR3 protein is CASRPRQGFARAFF. CDR3 nucleotide sequence: TGTGCCAGCAGGCCTCGACAGGGATTTGCGAGAGCTTTCTTT. The entire variable domain, with the rest obtained from reference TRBV7-2 and TRBJ1-1, is as follows: GAGVSQSPSNKVTEKGKDVELRCDPISGHTALYWYRQSLGQGLEFLIYFQGNSAPDKSGLPSDRFSAERTGGSVSTLTIQRTQQEDSAVYLCASRPRQGFARAFFGQGTRLTVV.

This clone was detected once. The V call is TRBV27, the J call TRBJ2-7, with 7 bases that match TRBD1. V lost 2 bases, J lost 3 bases, and 4 bases stayed unmatched. Germline CDR1 is MNHEY and CDR2 is SMNVEV (reference sequence). The CDR3 consists of 14 residues. CDR3 amino acids: CASSLAAGGYEQYF. The CDR3 nucleotides are TGTGCCAGCAGTTTAGCCGCAGGGGGCTACGAGCAGTACTTC.

In DNA, the CDR3 is TGTGCCAGCAGCCCCCCGACTAGCACGAACACCGGGGAGCTGTTTTTT. This sequence encodes CASSPPTSTNTGELFF. The chain joins TRBV7-9 to TRBJ2-2, with 7 bases fitting TRBD2. This CDR3 has 16 amino acids. With 5 bases clipped from V and 0 bases from J, the junction kept 6 bases outside the gene matches. CDR1 and CDR2 (germline): SEHNR, FQNEAQ (reference sequence).

This clone has a single count. The chain joins TRBV27 to TRBJ1-2; D is possibly TRBD1 (6 bases). Germline assignment: CDR1 MNHEY and CDR2 SMNVEV (reference sequence). This CDR3 has 15 amino acids. Trimming pared 4 bases from V and 2 bases from J, leaving 14 bases between. This CDR3 is CASSSDSVENYGYTF. CDR3 sequence (DNA): TGTGCCAGCAGTTCGGACAGCGTTGAGAACTATGGCTACACCTTC.

Concerning this clone: One junction end does not reproduce the germline sequence, and a read error may be involved. The V and J genes are TRBV7-9 and TRBJ1-1, with D unresolved. Germline CDR1 is SEHNR and CDR2 is FQNEAQ (reference sequence). The CDR3 has 9 residues. The CDR3 nucleotides are TGTGCCAGCACTACCAAGGAGATTTTT. Protein: CASTTKEIF.

The rearrangement joins TRBV28 to TRBJ1-1; no firm D call. Per germline, CDR1 MDHEN and CDR2 SYDVKM. Trimming pared 2 bases from V and 0 bases from J, leaving 4 bases between. The CDR3 has 13 amino acids. CDR3 in DNA: TGTGCCAGCAGTTTAACAGTGAACACTGAAGCTTTCTTT. Translated: CASSLTVNTEAFF.